A selection of T cell receptor beta chains follows, all from one sample in a study of blood T cell repertoires in COVID-19. Sequencing used immunoSEQ multiplex PCR; TCRdb keeps in-frame clones, though not all of them. Among some 110,000 clones listed, about 70% were seen once. The sequenced material came from peripheral blood. The receptor source for this set is an elderly man with COVID-19, enrolled during active disease. CDR3s include the opening cysteine and the closing phenylalanine or tryptophan. A D gene is named only where the DNA matches it firmly. Clone size, where shown, is once, few, many, or a class for clones that have expanded.

TRBJ2-5 | - | - | TRBV29-1 | CSVERTEETQYF | TGCAGCGTTGAGAGGACAGAAGAGACCCAGTACTTC
TRBJ1-3 | - | - | TRBV2 | CASSEGRAPDGNTIYF | TGTGCCAGCAGTGAGGGCAGGGCCCCTGATGGAAACACCATATATTTT
TRBJ2-2 | - | - | TRBV18 | CASSPPSSGELFF | TGTGCCAGCTCACCACCAAGCTCCGGGGAGCTGTTTTTT
TRBJ2-5 | - | - | TRBV3-1/TRBV3-2 | CASSPTGSGETQYF | TGTGCCAGCAGCCCAACAGGTAGTGGGGAGACCCAGTACTTC
TRBJ2-7 | - | - | TRBV7-8 | CASSRVAYEQYF | TGTGCCAGCAGCCGCGTAGCGTACGAGCAGTACTTC
TRBJ2-7 | TRBD1 | - | TRBV7-9 | CASSFDWTGGLEQYF | TGTGCCAGCAGCTTCGATTGGACAGGGGGCCTCGAGCAGTACTTC
TRBJ2-3 | TRBD2 | - | TRBV30 | CAWNPGLAGVDTQYF | TGTGCCTGGAATCCGGGACTAGCGGGAGTAGATACGCAGTATTTT
TRBJ1-1 | TRBD1 | - | TRBV15 | CATKTGVGTEAFF | TGTGCCACCAAGACAGGGGTCGGTACTGAAGCTTTCTTT
TRBJ2-1 | TRBD1 | few | TRBV28 | CASSLWGGTGLDNEQFF | TGTGCCAGCAGTTTATGGGGGGGGACAGGGTTGGATAATGAGCAGTTCTTC
TRBJ2-3 | - | - | TRBV7-4 | CASSFAEGVTDTQYF | TGTGCCAGCAGCTTCGCCGAGGGGGTCACAGATACGCAGTATTTT
TRBJ1-1 | TRBD1 | - | TRBV5-4 | CASSEGTGGKTEAFF | TGTGCCAGCAGCGAGGGGACAGGGGGAAAGACTGAAGCTTTCTTT
TRBJ1-1 | TRBD1 | - | TRBV5-8 | CASSLRTGVNTEAFF | TGTGCCAGCAGCTTGCGGACAGGGGTGAACACTGAAGCTTTCTTT
TRBJ2-5 | - | - | TRBV2 | CASRGDLQETQYF | TGTGCCAGCAGAGGGGATCTCCAAGAGACCCAGTACTTC
TRBJ1-5 | - | - | TRBV10-2 | CASRDNSNQPQHF | TGCGCCAGCCGCGATAATAGCAATCAGCCCCAGCATTTT
TRBJ1-3 | - | once | TRBV7-8 | CASSFLRQSSGNTIYF | TGTGCCAGCAGCTTCCTGAGACAGTCGTCTGGAAACACCATATATTTT
TRBJ1-4 | TRBD1 | - | TRBV6-5 | CASSYTGTGVGEKLFF | TGTGCCAGCAGTTACACTGGGACAGGGGTCGGTGAAAAACTGTTTTTT
TRBJ2-1 | - | once | TRBV12-3/TRBV12-4 | CASSLPSGEQFF | TGTGCCAGCAGTTTACCGAGTGGTGAGCAGTTCTTC
TRBJ1-6 | - | - | TRBV30 | CAWSPRAYNSPLHF | TGTGCCTGGAGTCCCAGGGCCTATAATTCACCCCTCCACTTT
TRBJ2-5 | - | - | TRBV28 | CASSSSRDSSGETQYF | TGTGCCAGCAGTTCATCCCGGGACTCAAGCGGAGAGACCCAGTACTTC
TRBJ1-3 | - | few | TRBV6-2/TRBV6-3 | CASSPDIYSGNTIYF | TGTGCCAGCAGCCCCGACATATACTCTGGAAACACCATATATTTT
TRBJ1-1 | - | - | TRBV5-5 | CASSFSRATTEAFF | TGTGCCAGCAGCTTTTCCAGGGCGACCACTGAAGCTTTCTTT
TRBJ1-2 | TRBD1 | - | TRBV19 | CASRPARTGRDYGYTF | TGTGCCAGTAGACCCGCCCGGACAGGACGGGACTATGGCTACACCTTC
TRBJ2-2 | TRBD2 | once | TRBV5-6 | CASSFSLAGVIRELFF | TGTGCCAGCAGCTTTTCCCTAGCGGGAGTCATCCGGGAGCTGTTTTTT
TRBJ1-2 | - | - | TRBV2 | CASRETRVQHGYTF | TGTGCCAGCAGAGAAACCAGGGTTCAGCATGGCTACACCTTC
TRBJ2-7 | TRBD2 | - | TRBV28 | CASRVGLAGVEQYF | TGTGCCAGCAGGGTTGGGCTAGCGGGAGTCGAGCAGTACTTC
TRBJ2-7 | - | - | TRBV10-3 | CAISESRTNPYEQYF | TGTGCCATCAGTGAGTCCCGGACAAACCCCTACGAGCAGTACTTC
TRBJ2-1 | TRBD2 | - | TRBV19 | CASSSGTRRTNEQFF | TGTGCCAGTAGTTCCGGGACTAGGAGGACCAATGAGCAGTTCTTC
TRBJ1-2 | - | - | TRBV19 | CASSWDGGPSGYTF | TGTGCCAGTAGTTGGGACGGGGGGCCCTCTGGCTACACCTTC
TRBJ1-5 | - | - | TRBV7-2 | CASSLSKNGPQHF | TGTGCCAGCAGCTTAAGCAAAAATGGGCCCCAGCATTTT
TRBJ2-3 | - | - | TRBV10-2 | CASSDQGKDTQYF | TGCGCCAGCAGTGATCAGGGTAAAGATACGCAGTATTTT
TRBJ1-2 | - | - | TRBV5-6 | CASSLVGVGVDYGYTF | TGTGCCAGCAGCTTGGTAGGGGTGGGTGTAGACTATGGCTACACCTTC
TRBJ2-1 | TRBD2 | - | TRBV28 | CASSPSASGYNEQFF | TGTGCCAGCAGCCCTAGTGCTAGCGGTTACAATGAGCAGTTCTTC
TRBJ1-2 | - | - | TRBV3-1/TRBV3-2 | CASSPIRGRGGYTF | TGTGCCAGCAGCCCGATCAGGGGCCGTGGTGGCTACACCTTC
TRBJ1-2 | - | - | TRBV5-6 | CASSLGPGLNLNYGYTF | TGTGCCAGCAGCTTGGGACCGGGGTTGAATCTCAACTATGGCTACACCTTC
TRBJ2-1 | TRBD2 | - | TRBV9 | CASRLAGAGEQFF | TGTGCCAGCCGACTAGCGGGAGCTGGTGAGCAGTTCTTC
TRBJ2-5 | - | few | TRBV29-1 | CSVTYSGTEETQYF | TGCAGCGTTACCTACTCCGGGACTGAGGAGACCCAGTACTTC
TRBJ1-5 | TRBD1 | - | TRBV29-1 | CSAGTADQPQHF | TGCAGCGCTGGGACAGCGGATCAGCCCCAGCATTTT
TRBJ2-3 | - | - | TRBV15 | CATSRAPGTSTDTQYF | TGTGCCACCAGCAGAGCCCCTGGCACGAGCACAGATACGCAGTATTTT
TRBJ2-7 | TRBD2 | few | TRBV6-5 | CASRAGLALEQYF | TGTGCCAGCAGGGCGGGACTAGCTCTCGAGCAGTACTTC
TRBJ2-7 | - | few | TRBV5-4 | CASSLGSGGRKYEQYF | TGTGCCAGCAGCTTAGGGTCTGGAGGGAGGAAGTACGAGCAGTACTTC
TRBJ1-5 | TRBD1 | - | TRBV2 | CASKTEQGTNQPQHF | TGTGCCAGCAAAACCGAACAGGGGACTAATCAGCCCCAGCATTTT
TRBJ2-7 | - | - | TRBV7-2 | CASSLDAGPRDEQYF | TGTGCCAGCAGCTTAGATGCGGGCCCGAGGGATGAGCAGTACTTC
TRBJ2-1 | TRBD2 | - | TRBV24-1 | CAPSDSTFAGGGYNEQFF | TGTGCCCCCAGTGATTCTACCTTCGCGGGGGGGGGTTACAATGAGCAGTTCTTC
TRBJ2-2 | TRBD2 | - | TRBV6-5 | CASSRLAGDTGELFF | TGTGCCAGCAGCCGACTAGCGGGAGACACCGGGGAGCTGTTTTTT
TRBJ1-1 | TRBD1 | - | TRBV29-1 | CSVGRTGAGTEAFF | TGCAGCGTTGGCCGGACAGGGGCGGGCACTGAAGCTTTCTTT
TRBJ2-1 | - | - | TRBV6-4 | CASSDGAPYNEQFF | TGTGCCAGCAGTGACGGGGCCCCCTACAATGAGCAGTTCTTC
TRBJ1-6 | - | - | TRBV28 | CASSLQQGYNSPLHF | TGTGCCAGCAGTTTACAACAGGGATACAATTCACCCCTCCACTTT
TRBJ2-2 | - | - | TRBV5-1 | CASSYDGQFTGELFF | TGCGCCAGCAGCTACGATGGACAGTTCACCGGGGAGCTGTTTTTT
TRBJ1-5 | TRBD1 | - | TRBV7-9 | CASSLAGQVNQPQHF | TGTGCCAGCAGCTTAGCGGGACAGGTCAATCAGCCCCAGCATTTT
TRBJ1-6 | TRBD1 | - | TRBV27 | CASSRTGFSYNSPLHF | TGTGCCAGCAGTCGGACAGGGTTCTCCTATAATTCACCCCTCCACTTT
TRBJ1-2 | - | - | TRBV6-5 | CASQGETGYTF | TGTGCCAGCCAAGGGGAAACGGGCTACACCTTC
TRBJ1-6 | - | - | TRBV28 | CASSLSYSPLHF | TGTGCCAGCAGTTTGTCATATTCACCCCTCCACTTT